This TCR beta chain was sequenced during a study of CD8 T cells in ankylosing spondylitis. TCRdb ran MiXCR on the 5' RACE reads and lists one entry per CDR3 protein. The data hold hundreds of thousands of distinct CDR3 sequences, with roughly 32% observed a single time. A remark on this clonotype: Its target is unknown.

The ends lost 3 bases at V and 4 bases at J; junction bases unmatched: 5. The germline CDR1 and CDR2 sequences are MNHEY and SMNVEV (reference sequence). The CDR3 length is 15 residues. General study findings and limits: Reports of some motif variants in reactive arthritis synovial fluid and blood predate this one.

This chain connects TRBV27 to TRBJ1-2; 10 bases agree with TRBD1. Sequencing was done on a sample of blood, either unsorted or a sorted T cell fraction (not recorded which). The sequence was obtained from a male donor with ankylosing spondylitis or in good health (not recorded which). The CDR3 coding sequence is TGTGCCAGCAGTTTCAAGACAGGGGGCAGCTATGGCTACACCTTC. Protein product: CASSFKTGGSYGYTF.